This T cell receptor (beta chain) was obtained from a study of blood T cell repertoires in COVID-19. Study context: From T cells, B-cell-depleted T cells, or PBMCs came the material, which was cDNA or gDNA.

This clone was picked up one time. CDR3 size: 14 residues. The germline V gene encodes CDR1 SGHRS and CDR2 YFSETQ. The V and J ends lost 3 bases and 2 bases, in that order; junction bases with no gene match: 2. Original data processing: Amplified reference gene primers provided the basis for estimating nucleated cell counts. Measured with immunoSEQ multiplex PCR; TCRdb has only the in-frame clones, and not every one. Clone size and the V and J calls come from that table; the DNA yielded D and trimming. The sample lists 390,000 or so clones, nearly 90% occurring once. The sequence derives from a man aged 18 to 29 with active or convalescent COVID-19. The specimen was peripheral blood. The rearrangement uses TRBV5-1 and TRBJ1-3; 7 bases are a match to TRBD1. The CDR3: CASSWTGPGNTIYF. The CDR3 DNA is TGCGCCAGCAGCTGGACAGGTCCTGGAAACACCATATATTTT.